The following is a T cell receptor (beta chain) sequence with its context. Its antigen remains unidentified. Each CDR3 protein gets one entry after TCRdb re-called the reads with MiXCR. Of 250,000 to 300,000 distinct CDR3 sequences listed, 20% to 25% are singletons. This specimen comes from a study of T cell repertoires in cytomegalovirus infection. Turning to the study itself: CMV epitopes that were recently identified and HLA-C-restricted were used alongside well-studied HLA-B-restricted ones. CMV infection plus the matching HLA type was flagged by public TCR beta signatures. Study conclusions and caveats: Within the response measured ex vivo, HLA-C-restricted CMV-specific TCR beta clonotypes were dominant.

The CDR3 length is 17 residues. The ends lost 4 bases at V and 3 bases at J; junction bases unmatched: 8. Germline V CDR1 and CDR2: KGHDR, SFDVKD. The chain is built from TRBV24-1 and TRBJ2-3; TRBD2 aligns across 11 bases. This clonotype originated in a human donor in good health (CMV status not recorded). Some clones in this sample may be carry-over from other donors' samples. Specimen: cultured PBMCs, collected from culture after CMV antigen stimulation. CDR3 in DNA: TGTGCCACCAGTGACCCGACTAGCGGGATAACGACAGATACGCAGTATTTT. It encodes CATSDPTSGITTDTQYF.